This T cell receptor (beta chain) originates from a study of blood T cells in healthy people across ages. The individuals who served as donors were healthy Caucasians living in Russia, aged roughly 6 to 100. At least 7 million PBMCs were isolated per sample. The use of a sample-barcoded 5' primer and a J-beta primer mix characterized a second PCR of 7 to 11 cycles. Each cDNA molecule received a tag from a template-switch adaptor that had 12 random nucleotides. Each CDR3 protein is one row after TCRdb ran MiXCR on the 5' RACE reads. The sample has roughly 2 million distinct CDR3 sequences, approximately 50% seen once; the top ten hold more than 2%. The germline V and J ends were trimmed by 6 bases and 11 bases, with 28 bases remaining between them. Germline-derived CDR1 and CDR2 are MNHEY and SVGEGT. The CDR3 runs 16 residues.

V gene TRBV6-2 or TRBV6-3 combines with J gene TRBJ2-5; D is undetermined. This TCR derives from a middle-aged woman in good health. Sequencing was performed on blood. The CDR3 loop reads CASSLVVQPTPMKQYF. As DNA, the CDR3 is TGTGCCAGCAGCCTCGTCGTCCAACCTACCCCAATGAAGCAGTACTTC.